This T cell receptor beta chain was obtained from a study of shared clonotypes between healthy human individuals. Study as a whole: Each donor's CD8 memory used one plate, CD8 naive two, each CD4 subset three. Findings and caveats of the study: Clonotypes shared by all four sorted-subset donors had higher generation probabilities than non-shared clonotypes. Naive subsets typically showed greater estimated richness than memory subsets.

The repertoire was sequenced with immunoSEQ multiplex PCR; TCRdb's copy has only in-frame clones and lacks some. The sample shows hundreds of thousands of clones, 90% to 97% of them seen only once. Comments on this clone: Its antigen remains unknown.

Per the germline V gene, CDR1 is KGHSY and CDR2 is FQNENV. The ends were cut back, 3 bases at V and 0 bases at J, with 11 bases in the middle. The CDR3 length is 15 residues. Participating donors were healthy, HIV-negative adults free of recent acute infections or vaccinations. This chain uses TRBV16 with TRBJ1-2, with D possibly TRBD1 on 5 matching bases. The sequenced material came from naive CD4+ T cells sorted from blood. Subset: CD45RA+ positively selected. The TCR comes from a woman in her twenties or thirties in good health. CDR3 sequence reads: CASSHRQLTNYGYTF. CDR3 in DNA: TGTGCCAGCAGCCATCGACAGCTGACTAACTATGGCTACACCTTC. Supplemented by reference TRBV16 and TRBJ1-2, the full variable domain reads GEEVAQTPKHLVRGEGQKAKLYCAPIKGHSYVFWYQQVLKNEFKFLISFQNENVFDETGMPKERFSAKCLPNSPCSLEIQATKLEDSAVYFCASSHRQLTNYGYTFGSGTRLTVV.